Listed below are T cell receptor beta chains from one sample, sequenced in a study of control samples from healthy donors and cancer patients. The table came from immunoSEQ multiplex PCR; TCRdb's copy has only in-frame clones and leaves some out. The repertoire holds tens of thousands of clones, with 89% as singletons. Material: blood. The receptor set was obtained from a man aged 45-65 years in good health. The CDR3 runs from the conserved cysteine through the conserved F or W. The D gene is left open where the match is weak. The size field is filled for only some rows; it gives once, few, many or a size class.

J | size | V | D | DNA | CDR3
TRBJ2-3 | few | TRBV6-4 | - | TGTGCCAGCAGTGACGGGACTAGCACAGATACGCAGTATTTT | CASSDGTSTDTQYF
TRBJ2-5 | few | TRBV10-3 | - | TGTGCCATCAGTGAGGGTATGGCGGGGACGCTTGAGACCCAGTACTTC | CAISEGMAGTLETQYF
TRBJ2-3 | - | TRBV4-2 | - | TGTGCCAGCAGAGCCCCCGGGGGCACAGATACGCAGTATTTT | CASRAPGGTDTQYF
TRBJ1-1 | - | TRBV10-3 | - | TGTGCCATCACCGAGGGTGGTCGGACTGAAGCTTTCTTT | CAITEGGRTEAFF
TRBJ2-3 | - | TRBV5-1 | - | TGCGCCAGCAGTTACGATGGAGATACGCAGTATTTT | CASSYDGDTQYF
TRBJ2-5 | - | TRBV29-1 | - | TGCAGCATTCAGGGGATGGAGACCCAGTACTTC | CSIQGMETQYF
TRBJ2-1 | - | TRBV3-1/TRBV3-2 | - | TGTGCCAGCAGCCAAGTGGACGGGGAGAGCTCCTACAATGAGCAGTTCTTC | CASSQVDGESSYNEQFF
TRBJ2-3 | - | TRBV3-1/TRBV3-2 | TRBD2 | TGTGCCAGCAGCCCCCCGGGGGGTGGGTCGGATACGCAGTATTTT | CASSPPGGGSDTQYF
TRBJ1-2 | - | TRBV6-6 | - | TGTGCCAGCAGTGACGGGTGGATCTATGGCTACACCTTC | CASSDGWIYGYTF
TRBJ2-1 | many | TRBV5-8 | - | TGTGCCAGCAGCTTGGGTGGGCTCCGGATAGAGCAGTTCTTC | CASSLGGLRIEQFF
TRBJ1-1 | few | TRBV30 | TRBD1 | TGTGCCTGGAGTCCTAGACAGGGTTCTGAAGCTTTCTTT | CAWSPRQGSEAFF
TRBJ1-4 | - | TRBV3-1/TRBV3-2 | - | TGTGCCAGCAGCCAAGAGGGATGGAGAAGTGAAAAACTGTTTTTT | CASSQEGWRSEKLFF
TRBJ1-2 | - | TRBV18 | - | TGTGCCAGCTCAGCCGGAGCGGCGGCAGGCTACACCTTC | CASSAGAAAGYTF
TRBJ1-1 | - | TRBV6-5 | - | TGTGCCAGCAGTTACTCTTATAGACAGGTGGGCACTGAAGCTTTCTTT | CASSYSYRQVGTEAFF
TRBJ1-1 | - | TRBV29-1 | - | TGCAGCGTTGCCTTGGACGGCGGTGGGGGGACTGAAGCTTTCTTT | CSVALDGGGGTEAFF
TRBJ1-5 | - | TRBV19 | - | TGTGCCAGTAGTATAGTGCAGGTTGGCAATCAGCCCCAGCATTTT | CASSIVQVGNQPQHF
TRBJ1-1 | - | TRBV6-2/TRBV6-3 | - | TGTGCCAGCAGTTACTTCCGGGGGTTTGGGACTGAAGCTTTCTTT | CASSYFRGFGTEAFF
TRBJ1-1 | - | TRBV10-3 | - | TGTGCCATCAGTGACCACAGAGGTCAGGGGAACACTGAAGCTTTCTTT | CAISDHRGQGNTEAFF
TRBJ2-5 | - | TRBV6-6 | - | TGTGCCACCTCCGGGACCGAACAAGAGACCCAGTACTTC | CATSGTEQETQYF
TRBJ1-3 | once | TRBV20-1 | - | TGCAGTGCTAGGACAGGAAACACCATATATTTT | CSARTGNTIYF
TRBJ1-5 | - | TRBV19 | TRBD1 | TGTGCCAGTACCCCGTCCCAGGACAGGGGGTCTCAGCCCCAGCATTTT | CASTPSQDRGSQPQHF
TRBJ1-1 | - | TRBV10-3 | - | TGTGCCGTTACGAGGGGCGGCACTGAAGCTTTCTTT | CAVTRGGTEAFF
TRBJ2-7 | - | TRBV6-5 | TRBD1 | TGTGCCAGCAGTTACGGGACAGGGGGTACCTACGAGCAGTACTTC | CASSYGTGGTYEQYF
TRBJ2-5 | - | TRBV11-2 | TRBD2 | TGTGCCAGCAGCCGCGGGGGGCAGGAGACCCAGTACTTC | CASSRGGQETQYF
TRBJ1-6 | few | TRBV2 | - | TGTGCCAGCAGTGCTACTGCCCCGGGGCATTCACCCCTCCACTTT | CASSATAPGHSPLHF
TRBJ2-1 | - | TRBV24-1 | TRBD2 | TGTGCCACCAGTGAGGGGACTAGCGGCTTCTACAATGAGCAGTTCTTC | CATSEGTSGFYNEQFF
TRBJ1-1 | - | TRBV5-4 | TRBD1 | TGTGCCAGCAGCCCTTACAGGGGCTACACTGAAGCTTTCTTT | CASSPYRGYTEAFF
TRBJ1-4 | - | TRBV2 | - | TGTGCCAGCAGTGAGAGGGGCTCGACAACTAATGAAAAACTGTTTTTT | CASSERGSTTNEKLFF
TRBJ1-3 | few | TRBV5-4 | - | TGTGCCAGCAGCTGGGGGAGTGGAAACACCATATATTTT | CASSWGSGNTIYF
TRBJ2-1 | few | TRBV11-1 | - | TGTGCCAGCAGGGACAGAAGCTCCTACAATGAGCAGTTCTTC | CASRDRSSYNEQFF
TRBJ2-2 | - | TRBV7-2 | - | TGTGCCAGCAGATACTCGAGAAGTATGGAGCTGTTTTTT | CASRYSRSMELFF
TRBJ2-5 | - | TRBV7-6 | TRBD1 | TGTGCCAGCACCTCTGACAGGGGGCTTCAGACCCAGTACTTC | CASTSDRGLQTQYF
TRBJ2-5 | - | TRBV6-2/TRBV6-3 | - | TGTGCCAGCAGTTTCGCACAGGATGTTGATGGGACCCAGTACTTC | CASSFAQDVDGTQYF
TRBJ2-2 | once | TRBV18 | - | TGTGCCAGCTCAACCTACAGGGCCTTTAACACCGGGGAGCTGTTTTTT | CASSTYRAFNTGELFF
TRBJ1-1 | - | TRBV6-5 | - | TGTGCCACCTTTTTCGGCAGCTCGACCACTGAAGCTTTCTTT | CATFFGSSTTEAFF
TRBJ1-2 | - | TRBV5-1 | TRBD1 | TGCGCCAGCAGCTTGGGGCAGGGGGCGCGAGGCTACACCTTC | CASSLGQGARGYTF
TRBJ1-4 | - | TRBV6-5 | - | TGTGCCAGCAGTTGGGGTCCGCCTAATGAAAAACTGTTTTTT | CASSWGPPNEKLFF
TRBJ2-3 | - | TRBV5-1 | TRBD2 | TGCGCCAGCAGCCTAAGCGGGGTTAGCACAGATACGCAGTATTTT | CASSLSGVSTDTQYF
TRBJ2-5 | once | TRBV5-1 | - | TGCGCCAGCAGCTTGGGCGGGGGCCAGATTCAAGAGACCCAGTACTTC | CASSLGGGQIQETQYF
TRBJ2-3 | - | TRBV5-6 | - | TGTGCCAGCAGCCCACGTCGGACAGTCACAGATACGCAGTATTTT | CASSPRRTVTDTQYF
TRBJ2-5 | - | TRBV5-1 | - | TGCGCCAGCAGCTTTACGGGACAACAAGAGACCCAGTACTTC | CASSFTGQQETQYF
TRBJ1-1 | few | TRBV21-1 | - | TGTGCCAGCAGCAAAGAGCAAGGAACAGCCGAAACTGAAGCTTTCTTT | CASSKEQGTAETEAFF
TRBJ1-2 | - | TRBV3-1/TRBV3-2 | - | TGTGCCAGCAGCCAGGCGGAGGTTTATGGCTACACCTTC | CASSQAEVYGYTF
TRBJ2-5 | - | TRBV6-6 | - | TGTGCCAGCAGGAATGGTCGGGGCCCTAAGAGAGAGACCCAGTACTTC | CASRNGRGPKRETQYF
TRBJ2-2 | - | TRBV9 | - | TGTGCCAGCAGCGTAGTACAGAACACCGGGGAGCTGTTTTTT | CASSVVQNTGELFF
TRBJ1-2 | - | TRBV3-1/TRBV3-2 | - | TGTGCCAGCAGCCAAGTAAAGGGACGGTATGGCTACACCTTC | CASSQVKGRYGYTF
TRBJ2-2 | - | TRBV2 | - | TGTGCCAGCAGTCTTCGGACCTCGAACACCGGGGAGCTGTTTTTT | CASSLRTSNTGELFF
TRBJ2-1 | - | TRBV5-6 | - | TGTGCCAGCACCGGGAGGGTGACAGGGGGGGATGAGCAGTTCTTC | CASTGRVTGGDEQFF